The sequence of this T cell receptor (beta chain) was determined in a study of T cells in Graves' hyperthyroidism and ophthalmopathy. The study's findings and limits: Ophthalmopathy was identified by the model a median around 6.9 months ahead of onset.

What was amplified from RNA transcripts were TCR beta CDR3 regions. Researchers ran a first-round RT-PCR on the TCR CDR3 using the HTBI primer set. From the multiplex PCR reads, TCRdb called clonotypes with MiXCR, one entry per CDR3 protein. This sample carries about 540,000 distinct CDR3 sequences, 40% to 55% of them seen once, and the ten largest clones take about 7.8%. Germline lookup yields CDR1 LNHNV and CDR2 YYDKDF (reference sequence). This CDR3 comprises 15 residues. The V end lost 1 base, the J end lost 0 bases, and 10 bases lay between the germline ends. This clonotype appeared a single time. Its antigen is unknown.

This sequence was found in a woman under 30 with Graves' hyperthyroidism. Material for sequencing was peripheral blood or thyroid tissue (not recorded which). This chain links TRBV15 with TRBJ2-7; no clear D. CDR3 protein: CATSRGTESSYEQYF. CDR3 coding DNA: TGTGCCACCAGCAGAGGGACGGAGAGCTCCTACGAGCAGTACTTC.